The rows below give T cell receptor beta chains drawn from one sample of a study of shared clonotypes between healthy human individuals. Libraries were prepared by immunoSEQ multiplex PCR; TCRdb keeps only in-frame clonotypes and omits some of them. In the table there are 1.4 million or so clones, just under 99% of which are singletons. The sequencing sample was made of naive CD4+ T cells sorted from blood. These receptors were obtained from a man aged 30-40 years in good health. Each CDR3 is given with its conserved first and last residue. Fields, in order: V gene, D gene, J gene, clone size, CDR3 protein, CDR3 DNA. D genes are given only for firm matches. Where a row states a size, it is once, few, many or the class of an expanded clone; other rows omit it.

>TRBV11-2|.|TRBJ2-1|.
CASRHPSSLVKFF
TGTGCCAGCAGGCACCCTAGCTCGCTTGTCAAGTTCTTC
>TRBV9|.|TRBJ1-4|.
CASTPGSRDGNEKLFF
TGTGCCAGCACCCCAGGTAGCCGGGACGGAAATGAAAAACTGTTTTTT
>TRBV2|.|TRBJ2-7|.
CASGGLATNEQYF
TGTGCCAGCGGTGGCCTAGCGACCAACGAGCAGTACTTC
>TRBV5-4|TRBD2|TRBJ2-1|.
CASSLGGIAGGPYNEQFF
TGTGCCAGCAGCTTGGGCGGTATAGCGGGAGGCCCTTACAATGAGCAGTTCTTC
>TRBV23-1|TRBD1|TRBJ1-2|.
CARLQGADCYGYTF
TGCGCCAGACTACAGGGGGCGGACTGCTATGGCTACACCTTC
>TRBV27|.|TRBJ2-7|.
CASSLVVGDPYEQYF
TGTGCCAGCAGTTTGGTCGTCGGGGACCCGTACGAGCAGTACTTC
>TRBV30|.|TRBJ2-7|.
CAADSQGLYEQYF
TGTGCCGCCGACTCCCAGGGGCTCTACGAGCAGTACTTC
>TRBV19|TRBD2|TRBJ2-7|.
CASRNTSGASYEQYF
TGTGCCAGTAGAAATACTAGCGGGGCTTCCTACGAGCAGTACTTC
>TRBV5-4|.|TRBJ2-1|.
CASSIGTANEQFF
TGTGCCAGCAGCATCGGGACCGCCAATGAGCAGTTCTTC
>TRBV10-3|TRBD1|TRBJ2-2|.
CAISAPGTGRTGELFF
TGTGCCATCAGCGCGCCTGGGACAGGACGCACCGGGGAGCTGTTTTTT
>TRBV7-8|TRBD1|TRBJ2-7|.
CASSRDRDDYEQYF
TGTGCCAGCAGTCGGGACAGGGATGACTACGAGCAGTACTTC
>TRBV9|.|TRBJ2-7|.
CASSADGSSYEQYF
TGTGCCAGCAGCGCGGACGGTAGCTCCTACGAGCAGTACTTC
>TRBV19|.|TRBJ2-3|.
CASSIGERTDTQYF
TGTGCCAGTAGTATAGGAGAGCGCACAGATACGCAGTATTTT
>TRBV5-6|.|TRBJ1-3|.
CASSSLGDSGNTIYF
TGTGCCAGCAGCTCGCTAGGGGACTCTGGAAACACCATATATTTT
>TRBV25-1|.|TRBJ2-3|.
CAVGIEGGLSDTQYF
TGTGCCGTTGGCATAGAGGGCGGGTTGTCAGATACGCAGTATTTT
>TRBV18|.|TRBJ1-5|.
CASSLNRDISQPQHF
TGTGCCAGCTCACTAAACCGGGACATCAGTCAGCCCCAGCATTTT
>TRBV5-1|TRBD1|TRBJ2-7|.
CASSARDRAYEQYF
TGCGCCAGCAGCGCCCGGGACAGGGCCTACGAGCAGTACTTC
>TRBV9|.|TRBJ2-5|.
CASSGARGGETQYF
TGTGCCAGCAGCGGCGCTAGGGGGGGCGAGACCCAGTACTTC
>TRBV5-8|.|TRBJ1-2|.
CASSLAGRGGYTF
TGTGCCAGCAGCTTGGCCGGACGGGGGGGCTACACCTTC
>TRBV18|TRBD1|TRBJ2-6|few
CASSLEPWWTGEHGANVLTF
TGTGCCAGCTCACTTGAACCATGGTGGACAGGGGAGCATGGGGCCAACGTCCTGACTTTC